This TCR beta chain appears in the sequencing data of a study of blood T cells in healthy people across ages (dated by TCRdb to between 2014 and 2017). General notes on the study: In model experiments, template switching captured about one uniquely barcoded TCR beta cDNA molecule for every two T cells. Age-related changes in TCR beta repertoire diversity were measured in the study by deep sequencing normalized with unique cDNA molecular identifiers. Donors of different ages were randomly distributed across sequencing lanes to avoid experimental bias. The donors were divided into four age groups: young (average around 16 years), middle-aged (approximately 41), aged (around 59) and long-lived (around 80). Two additional independent replicas of 1 million unique cDNA reads from the same blood draw were analyzed for two donors (one aged 18 to 29 and one aged 80 or older). Findings and caveats that apply to the study as a whole: As age increased, observed TCR beta diversity per million T cells dropped in a roughly linear way, and a significant reduction was already evident by age roughly 36. There was a strong correlation between observed TCR beta diversity and the percentage of naive T cells measured by flow cytometry. Because profiling used bulk unsorted PBMCs, naive and antigen-experienced compartments could not be compared conclusively. Because the CMV infection status of the donors was unknown, age-related changes in expanded clonotypes may potentially have been confounded. Estimates of total diversity based on one million sequenced T cells were considered lower bounds and underestimates. Compared with the aged group, more naive CD4+ T cells, fewer expanded clones and increased TCR diversity were shown by the long-lived group, suggesting age selection.

This clonotype was observed many times. This clone's antigen is unknown. No quality values exist for individual bases; no much larger clone is one base distant. The CDR3 has 13 amino acids, counting the end cysteine and phenylalanine. Only the CDR3 portion is preserved as DNA: 39 bases, with reading frame beginning at the first base. Per the germline V gene, SGHRS is the CDR1 and YFSETQ is the CDR2. V was cut back by 0 bases and J by 2 bases, leaving a gap of 6 bases between them. Donors were a few dozen systemically healthy Caucasian individuals from Russia aged 6 to 90 years. Around 10 milliliters of peripheral blood were collected from each donor into EDTA-treated Vacutainer tubes. PBMCs were isolated by Ficoll-Paque density-gradient centrifugation, with at least 6 million obtained per sample. Total RNA was extracted from PBMCs with Trizol reagent, with at least 5 micrograms obtained per sample. The percentages of naive CD45RAhigh/CD27high T cells were determined by flow cytometry on a PBMC aliquot from every donor.

The library was prepared using 5' RACE. Sequenced on an Illumina HiSeq 2500. The second PCR ran for roughly 7 to 11 cycles and used a J-beta primer mix along with a sample-barcoded 5' primer. Each TCR beta cDNA molecule received a unique molecular identifier from a template-switch 5' adaptor carrying 12 random nucleotides. Each sample yielded at least 2.5 million CDR3-containing paired-end reads. All of the RNA was converted into first-strand cDNA using the Mint cDNA synthesis kit, with a TRBC-specific oligonucleotide serving as the primer. Following uracil-DNA glycosylase treatment, all cDNA underwent a first 18-cycle PCR with the universal primers M1SS and BC2_uni_R. For the original study's pipeline: Each sample was normalized by randomly selecting 1 million high-quality reads, each carrying a distinct molecular identifier. Reads with shared molecular identifiers were discarded instead of being binned into consensus sequences. MiTCR, run with a Q25 quality threshold and the strictest error-elimination algorithm, handled CDR3 identification, clonotype clustering and error correction. A nonparametric unseen species model using Euler transformation provided a lower-bound estimate of total TCR beta diversity. Clones were called with MiXCR by TCRdb after fastp trimmed the public reads at Q25, and only in-frame beta chains were retained. Every distinct CDR3 protein forms one entry, paired with its most common genes and DNA. It is TCRdb's table, rather than the study itself, that gives the V and J calls and clone size. The table for this sample lists about 650,000 distinct CDR3 sequences; around 50% of them were counted only once. Of the sample, roughly 13% is held by the ten largest clones.

The TCR was taken from a woman older than 75 in good health. Sequencing input: blood. The chain employs TRBV5-1 and TRBJ2-7, and TRBD1 may be the D gene, going by 5 matching bases. The CDR3 protein is CASSLVTAYEQYF. The DNA sequence follows: TGCGCCAGCAGCTTGGTGACAGCCTACGAGCAGTACTTC.